The next 10 T cell receptor beta chains were all read from a single sample in a study of T cells in Graves' hyperthyroidism and ophthalmopathy. Template material for amplifying TCR beta CDR3 regions consisted of RNA transcripts. First-round RT-PCR with HTBI primers amplified the TCR CDR3 region. Using its own MiXCR run on the multiplex PCR reads, TCRdb lists one record per CDR3 protein. The sample lists approximately 590,000 distinct CDR3 sequences, about 15% occurring once. What was sequenced was blood. These receptors originate from a woman aged 25-40 years with Graves' hyperthyroidism.

The chain uses TRBV11-1 and TRBJ1-4, with D hard to call. CDR1 is SGHAT, CDR2 FQDESV, per germline (reference sequence). With 5 bases removed from V and 4 bases from J, the gap between germline ends came to 17 bases. CDR3 length: 16 amino acids. CDR3 nucleotide sequence: TGTGCCAGCAGCCCTGGTTCGGGCAGTATTAATGAAAAACTGTTTTTT. Protein product: CASSPGSGSINEKLFF.

The chain combines TRBV7-3 with TRBJ2-4, with D maybe TRBD2 (6 bases). The CDR3 covers 15 residues. The germline gives CDR1 SGHTA, CDR2 FQGTGA. Between the trimmed V and J ends, which lost 6 bases and 4 bases, there was a span of 16 bases. Written as DNA, the CDR3 is TGTGCCAGCAGTTTGGGGGGATCAACTAAAAACATTCAGTACTTC. It specifies CASSLGGSTKNIQYF. Filled out from reference TRBV7-3 and TRBJ2-4, the complete variable domain reads GAGVSQTPSNKVTEKGKYVELRCDPISGHTALYWYRQSLGQGPEFLIYFQGTGAADDSGLPNDRFFAVRPEGSVSTLKIQRTERGDSAVYLCASSLGGSTKNIQYFGAGTRLSVL.

This clonotype was counted many times. The chain recombines TRBV5-1 with TRBJ2-3; D possibly corresponds to TRBD2 (5 bases). The germline CDR1 and CDR2 sequences are SGHRS and YFSETQ. Trimming cost V 0 bases and J 0 bases, with 8 bases left between them. This CDR3 has 15 residues. CDR3 sequence (DNA): TGCGCCAGCAGCTTGGTCCGGACTAGCACAGATACGCAGTATTTT. This gives the protein CASSLVRTSTDTQYF.

This clonotype was seen a handful of times. The chain combines TRBV5-4 with TRBJ2-7, with D unclear. This CDR3 has 16 amino acids. Trimming removed 3 bases from V and 4 bases from J, with 20 bases in between. CDR1 is SGHNT and CDR2 is YYREEE in the germline V gene (reference sequence). The CDR3 DNA reads as TGTGCCAGCAGCTCCCACGGATTAGGGAAATGGTACGAGCAGTACTTC. Translating it yields CASSSHGLGKWYEQYF.

This clonotype was picked up many times. The rearrangement joins TRBV11-2 to TRBJ2-1; D is uncertain. This CDR3 has 14 amino acids. CDR1 is SGHAT, CDR2 FQNNGV, per germline. V lost 2 bases to trimming and J lost 3 bases, with 8 bases between them. The CDR3 nucleotides are TGTGCCAGCAGCTTATCTGCTCTCTACAATGAGCAGTTCTTC. Encoded protein: CASSLSALYNEQFF.

This clonotype showed up many times. The chain combines TRBV27 with TRBJ1-1; D call uncertain. Germline lookup yields CDR1 MNHEY and CDR2 SMNVEV (reference sequence). The CDR3 extends over 11 amino acids. V lost 3 bases to trimming and J lost 2 bases, with 1 base between them. This CDR3 reads CASSFNTEAFF. CDR3 in DNA: TGTGCCAGCAGTTTTAACACTGAAGCTTTCTTT.

The chain uses TRBV14 and TRBJ2-7; TRBD1 matches at 10 bases. V trimming: 4 bases; J trimming: 2 bases; junction bases outside the gene matches: 8. CDR1 and CDR2 from the germline V gene are SGHDN and FVKESK. The CDR3 covers 16 residues. This CDR3 reads CASSPGTGEKTYEQYF. CDR3 coding DNA: TGTGCCAGCAGCCCCGGGACAGGGGAGAAGACCTACGAGCAGTACTTC.

This clonotype was counted only a few times. V is TRBV28 and J is TRBJ1-5; TRBD1 is a possible D gene (6 bases). Between the trimmed V and J ends, which lost 7 bases and 3 bases, there was a span of 10 bases. Germline loops: CDR1 MDHEN, CDR2 SYDVKM. The CDR3 covers 13 residues. The CDR3 loop is CASTGGYNQPQHF. For the CDR3, the DNA is TGTGCCAGCACCGGGGGCTACAATCAGCCCCAGCATTTT.

Details on this clonotype: A single base separates this from a much larger clone, so it may be a read error. The chain has TRBV7-9 and TRBJ2-7, with TRBD1 identical over 7 bases. The germline gives CDR1 SEHNR, CDR2 FQNEAQ (reference sequence). The J segment lost 12 bases and the V segment lost 2 bases, leaving 7 bases of the junction unmatched. The CDR3 runs to 12 residues. The CDR3: CASSLSLGTAYF. CDR3 in DNA: TGTGCCAGCAGCTTATCCTTGGGGACAGCGTACTTC.

The V call is TRBV12-5, the J call TRBJ2-4; D possibly corresponds to TRBD2 (6 bases). This CDR3 has 17 residues. CDR1 is LGHNT, CDR2 FRNRAP, per germline. The germline V and J ends were trimmed by 9 bases and 8 bases, with 29 bases remaining between them. CDR3 residues: CARVSRGVGVGFDIQYF. In DNA, the CDR3 is TGTGCTAGGGTTTCGCGGGGAGTCGGGGTTGGTTTTGACATTCAGTACTTC.